The 26 T cell receptor beta chains given below trace back to one sample, sequenced in a study of blood T cell repertoires in COVID-19. This table comes from immunoSEQ multiplex PCR, and its TCRdb copy is limited to in-frame clones, with some not included. This sample has 250,000 or so clones, with over 80% found just once. What was sequenced was PBMCs or T cells enriched from blood (not recorded which). Receptors were obtained from a woman in her 30s with acute COVID-19.

The rearrangement joins TRBV20-1 to TRBJ1-2; D perhaps matches TRBD1 (5 bases). Trimming removed 5 bases at V and 8 bases at J, with 12 bases between. Germline V gene data show CDR1 as DFQATT and CDR2 as SNEGSKA (reference sequence). This CDR3 contains 11 residues. CDR3 bases: TGCAGTGCTGGGGCTCTGGAGGGCTACACCTTC. Protein product: CSAGALEGYTF.

The sample holds many counts of this clone. The genes are TRBV30 and TRBJ2-6; TRBD2 matches 9 bases. The CDR3 is 19 residues long. The V gene's germline CDR1 is GTSNPN and CDR2 SVGIG (reference sequence). The V segment lost 0 bases and the J segment 2 bases; nucleotides outside the gene matches: 11. CDR3 in DNA: TGTGCCTGGAGTGTACTAGATAGCGGGAGTAGGGCTGGGGCCAACGTCCTGACTTTC. As protein: CAWSVLDSGSRAGANVLTF.

The chain recombines TRBV3-1 (or the pseudogene TRBV3-2) with TRBJ2-2; possibly TRBD2 for D (5 bases). The CDR3 is 13 residues long. Germline CDR1 LGHDT, CDR2 YNNKEL (reference sequence). V lost 7 bases, J lost 7 bases, and 13 bases lay in between. CDR3 sequence (DNA): TGTGCCAGCACTATGGCGGGTTACGGGGAGCTGTTTTTT. As protein: CASTMAGYGELFF.

The genes are TRBV11-2 and TRBJ2-2; D is perhaps TRBD1 (5 bases). Germline CDR1 is SGHAT and CDR2 is FQNNGV. The CDR3 has 15 residues. Trimming left V 9 bases short and J 5 bases short, with 19 bases between. The CDR3 spells CASKWTQGTTGELFF. The CDR3 DNA is TGTGCCAGTAAATGGACACAAGGAACGACCGGGGAGCTGTTTTTT.

This clone was seen only once. The rearrangement joins TRBV3-1 (or the pseudogene TRBV3-2) to TRBJ2-2; D is possibly TRBD1 (6 bases). Between the trimmed V and J ends, which lost 11 bases and 4 bases, there was a span of 17 bases. Germline-derived CDR1 and CDR2 are LGHDT and YNNKEL (reference sequence). This CDR3 is built from 14 residues. The CDR3 DNA sequence: TGTGCCGCCGCGCCAGGGGCGGGCACCGGGGAGCTGTTTTTT. Translated: CAAAPGAGTGELFF.

The chain uses TRBV19 and TRBJ2-4; the match to TRBD2 covers 12 bases. The ends lost 0 bases at V and 4 bases at J; junction bases unmatched: 13. This CDR3 spans 20 amino acids. Germline CDR1 reads LNHDA; CDR2 reads SQIVND (reference sequence). The CDR3 sequence is CASSIDHIARTSGIKNIQYF. The CDR3 DNA reads as TGTGCCAGTAGTATAGACCACATTGCTCGGACTAGCGGGATTAAAAACATTCAGTACTTC.

This clone was counted between two and nine times. The J gene is TRBJ1-2, the V gene TRBV5-4; TRBD1 agrees at 10 bases. CDR3 length equals 17 residues. V lost 4 bases and J lost 8; bases outside the gene matches: 17. Germline assignment: CDR1 SGHNT and CDR2 YYREEE (reference sequence). The CDR3 sequence: CASSRTNSGQGIGGYTF. For the CDR3, the DNA is TGTGCCAGCAGCCGAACCAACTCGGGACAGGGGATTGGAGGCTACACCTTC.

CDR3 DNA: TGCGCCAGCAGCCAAGAAGGGCCAGGGGTTAGTGAGCAGTTCTTC. Protein product: CASSQEGPGVSEQFF. This chain uses TRBV4-3 with TRBJ2-1; maybe TRBD1 (6 bases). The germline CDR1 and CDR2 sequences are LGHNA and YSLEER. The CDR3 length is 15 residues. With 0 bases removed from V and 9 bases from J, the gap between germline ends came to 15 bases.

The chain combines TRBV14 with TRBJ2-3; 8 bases are a match to TRBD2. The J segment lost 5 bases and the V segment lost 1 base, leaving 11 bases of the junction unmatched. This CDR3 spans 17 amino acids. CDR1 is SGHDN and CDR2 is FVKESK in the germline V gene. The CDR3 nucleotides read TGTGCCAGCAGCCAAGGAACTAGCGGCAAACGCCTAGATACGCAGTATTTT. The encoded protein is CASSQGTSGKRLDTQYF.

This chain links TRBV9 with TRBJ2-1, with TRBD2 matching over 12 bases. The CDR3 is made up of 15 amino acids. Germline CDR1 is SGDLS and CDR2 is YYNGEE. V lost 4 bases to trimming and J lost 6 bases; unmatched junction nucleotides: 5. CDR3 sequence: CASSPPLAGGNEQFF. DNA of the CDR3: TGTGCCAGCAGCCCACCACTAGCGGGAGGCAATGAGCAGTTCTTC.

V gene TRBV18 combines with J gene TRBJ2-1, with D maybe TRBD2 (6 bases). The length of the CDR3 is 16 residues. The ends were cut back, 1 base at V and 0 bases at J, with 10 bases in the middle. The germline V gene encodes CDR1 KGHSH and CDR2 LQKENI. The CDR3 protein is CASSPLEGGSYNEQFF. The CDR3 bases are TGTGCCAGCTCACCACTTGAGGGAGGCTCCTACAATGAGCAGTTCTTC.

This chain uses TRBV11-2 with TRBJ1-6, with TRBD1 identical over 9 bases. The CDR3 covers 16 residues. Germline CDR1 reads SGHAT; CDR2 reads FQNNGV. Trimming removed 5 bases from V and 9 bases from J; junction bases left unmatched: 11. The CDR3 DNA sequence: TGTGCCAGCAGCACATACAGGGGGCGAGTTGGTTCACCCCTCCACTTT. It codes for CASSTYRGRVGSPLHF.

This clone was recorded a few times. The V and J genes are TRBV5-4 and TRBJ2-1; D gene ambiguous. This CDR3 has 13 amino acids. V lost 0 bases to trimming and J lost 4 bases, with 5 bases between them. CDR1 and CDR2 (germline): SGHNT, YYREEE (reference sequence). For the CDR3, the DNA is TGTGCCAGCAGCTTGGGACAATACAATGAGCAGTTCTTC. Protein: CASSLGQYNEQFF.

This clone was seen a single time. The chain combines TRBV19 with TRBJ2-3; 15 nucleotides align to TRBD2. The CDR3 consists of 18 residues. The germline V gene encodes CDR1 LNHDA and CDR2 SQIVND (reference sequence). The junction had 6 bases not matched to a gene; V was cut back by 1 base and J by 4 bases. The CDR3 loop reads CASSIVSRTSGRADTQYF. Written as DNA, the CDR3 is TGTGCCAGTAGTATAGTCTCCCGGACTAGCGGGAGGGCAGATACGCAGTATTTT.

This clone came up once. The rearrangement joins TRBV14 to TRBJ2-7; maybe TRBD2 (6 bases). CDR1 and CDR2 from the germline V gene are SGHDN and FVKESK. This CDR3 has 12 amino acids. Trimming cost V 5 bases and J 7 bases, with 12 bases left between them. The chain's CDR3 is CASSLGGEEQYF. CDR3 sequence (DNA): TGTGCCAGCAGCTTAGGAGGGGAGGAGCAGTACTTC.

J is TRBJ2-7 and V is TRBV7-2, with 11 bases fitting TRBD1. Germline V gives CDR1 SGHTA, CDR2 FQGNSA. There are 15 residues in the CDR3. Losses at the gene ends were 5 bases for V and 3 bases for J; bases not matched to a gene: 6. Written as DNA, the CDR3 is TGTGCCAGCAGCGAGGGACAGGGGGTTGGCTACGAGCAGTACTTC. Its protein is CASSEGQGVGYEQYF.

CDR3: CASKGGQGDTGELFF. For the CDR3, the DNA is TGTGCCAGTAAGGGAGGACAGGGTGACACCGGGGAGCTGTTTTTT. This sequence joins TRBV19 and TRBJ2-2; 8 bases match TRBD1. V gave up 7 bases and J gave up 3 bases; unmatched junction bases: 7. CDR3 length equals 15 residues. Looked up from germline, CDR1 is LNHDA and CDR2 is SQIVND (reference sequence).

This chain links TRBV10-3 with TRBJ2-7; 8 bases agree with TRBD2. Trimming took 3 bases from V and 2 from J; bases not matched to a gene: 9. The length of the CDR3 is 16 residues. Germline V CDR1 and CDR2: ENHRY, SYGVKD. CDR3 sequence (DNA): TGTGCCATCAGTGACCACGGGACTAGTGCCACCTACGAGCAGTACTTC. Residues: CAISDHGTSATYEQYF.

This chain joins TRBV7-3 and TRBJ2-1; 10 nucleotides line up with TRBD1. This CDR3 spans 15 amino acids. V lost 5 bases to trimming and J lost 6 bases; unmatched junction nucleotides: 7. From germline, CDR1 is SGHTA and CDR2 FQGTGA. The CDR3 reads CASSATGQGTNEQFF. CDR3 coding DNA: TGTGCCAGCAGCGCAACGGGACAGGGGACCAATGAGCAGTTCTTC.

The sample holds one count of this clone. The chain uses TRBV28 and TRBJ2-3; D is uncertain. The CDR3 covers 13 residues. V was trimmed by 4 bases and J by 3 bases, leaving 8 bases between them. Per germline, CDR1 MDHEN and CDR2 SYDVKM. This chain's CDR3 is CASSSPRTDTQYF. CDR3 sequence (DNA): TGTGCCAGCAGTTCCCCCAGGACAGATACGCAGTATTTT.

The chain recombines TRBV28 with TRBJ1-2; a possible D gene is TRBD1 (6 bases). The V gene's germline CDR1 is MDHEN and CDR2 SYDVKM. V lost 5 bases, J lost 4 bases, and 14 bases lay in between. CDR3 length equals 14 residues. CDR3 sequence (DNA): TGTGCCAGCAGTCCCAATTTCAGGGGCTATGGCTACACCTTC. Its protein product is CASSPNFRGYGYTF.

The chain carries TRBV5-6 and TRBJ2-7, with D possibly being TRBD2 (5 bases). CDR3 length: 12 residues. Per germline, CDR1 SGHDT and CDR2 YYEEEE. Trimming left V 6 bases short and J 0 bases short, with 7 bases between. In DNA, the CDR3 is TGTGCCAGCAATGAGGGCTCCTACGAGCAGTACTTC. Amino acid sequence: CASNEGSYEQYF.

This clone was detected a few times. The genes are TRBV7-2 and TRBJ1-1; TRBD1 aligns across 8 bases. The V and J ends lost 6 bases and 0 bases, in that order; junction bases with no gene match: 9. CDR3 length equals 16 residues. Germline CDR1 is SGHTA and CDR2 is FQGNSA. The CDR3 loop reads CASRQTRTGMNTEAFF. The CDR3 DNA follows: TGTGCCAGCAGACAAACCCGGACAGGGATGAACACTGAAGCTTTCTTT.

This rearrangement joins TRBV6-2 or TRBV6-3 to TRBJ1-5, with TRBD1 identical over 7 bases. This CDR3 region has 17 residues. CDR1 is MNHEY and CDR2 is SVGEGT in the germline V gene. With 4 bases clipped from V and 5 bases from J, the junction kept 14 bases outside the gene matches. CDR3 amino acids: CASSSGSAGGYDQPQHF. CDR3 bases: TGTGCCAGCAGTTCCGGTTCTGCAGGGGGGTATGATCAGCCCCAGCATTTT.

The V call is TRBV11-1, the J call TRBJ2-3; D might be TRBD2 (5 bases). Trimming removed 5 bases at V and 1 base at J, with 7 bases between. CDR3 size: 13 residues. Germline V gene data show CDR1 as SGHAT and CDR2 as FQDESV (reference sequence). In DNA form, the CDR3 reads TGTGCCAGCAGCGCCGGGGGCACAGATACGCAGTATTTT. It specifies CASSAGGTDTQYF.

This rearrangement joins TRBV3-1 (or the pseudogene TRBV3-2) to TRBJ1-2; 10 nucleotides agree with TRBD1. The CDR3 sequence is 16 residues long. CDR1 and CDR2 from the germline V gene are LGHDT and YNNKEL (reference sequence). V dropped 3 bases and J dropped 3; count of bases not matched to a gene: 7. As DNA, the CDR3 is TGTGCCAGCAGCCACCGCGGGACAGGGGCCGACTATGGCTACACCTTC. This codes for CASSHRGTGADYGYTF.